The 17 T cell receptor beta chains reported below all come from one sample, sequenced in a study of blood T cell repertoires in COVID-19. Clones were read by immunoSEQ multiplex PCR, and TCRdb kept only the in-frame ones, dropping some. The repertoire includes over 80,000 clones, about nine tenths of them detected once, and over 7% sits in the top ten. Sequencing input: peripheral blood. Source of these receptors: a man between 50 and 59 years old with acute or convalescent COVID-19.

A single count supports this clone. The chain links TRBV29-1 to TRBJ2-3, with 7 positions matching TRBD1. This CDR3 spans 14 amino acids. The V gene's germline CDR1 is SQVTM and CDR2 ANQGSEA. Trimming cost V 2 bases and J 6 bases; bases outside gene matches: 8. The CDR3 bases are TGCAGCGTTGAATACCGAGACAGGGTTGATACGCAGTATTTT. As protein: CSVEYRDRVDTQYF.

The table lists this clone with a few counts. The J gene is TRBJ1-5, the V gene TRBV12-3 or TRBV12-4; D ambiguous. The V end was cut by 2 bases, the J end by 4 bases, with 6 bases between. The CDR3 covers 13 residues. The CDR3 loop is CASSLIGNQPQHF. The CDR3 DNA reads TGTGCCAGCAGTTTAATCGGGAATCAGCCCCAGCATTTT.

The chain combines TRBV7-3 with TRBJ2-7, with a weak D call TRBD2 (6 bases). Trimming removed 5 bases at V and 12 bases at J, with 20 bases between. This CDR3 has 13 residues. Germline CDR1 reads SGHTA; CDR2 reads FQGTGA. This CDR3 is CASSPGLKTPRYF. The CDR3 bases are TGTGCCAGCAGCCCGGGACTGAAGACCCCCCGGTACTTC.

The rearrangement uses TRBV27 and TRBJ1-6, with 11 bases aligning to TRBD1. Germline V lookup: CDR1 MNHEY, CDR2 SMNVEV (reference sequence). This CDR3 has 14 amino acids. With V trimmed by 6 bases and J by 10 bases, 5 bases remained unmatched. CDR3 region: CASRTGTGGSPLHF. The CDR3 DNA reads as TGTGCCAGCAGAACCGGGACAGGGGGGTCACCCCTCCACTTT.

The chain carries TRBV19 and TRBJ1-3; D remains unclear. V dropped 8 bases and J dropped 7 bases, with 15 bases sitting between them. This CDR3 region has 13 residues. Germline CDR1 reads LNHDA; CDR2 reads SQIVND (reference sequence). The CDR3 here is CASPTARRNTIYF. In DNA, the CDR3 is TGTGCCAGTCCGACCGCCCGGAGGAACACCATATATTTT.

The gene calls are TRBV7-2 and TRBJ1-2, with TRBD1 as a possible D gene (6 bases). V was pared by 3 bases and J by 8 bases, with 10 bases between. Germline lookup yields CDR1 SGHTA and CDR2 FQGNSA. This CDR3 region has 12 residues. The CDR3: CASSFGGAGYTF. Written as DNA, the CDR3 is TGTGCCAGCAGCTTTGGGGGCGCCGGCTACACCTTC.

This clone has just one count. The chain is built from TRBV5-1 and TRBJ2-5, with 9 bases that match TRBD1. Losses at the gene ends were 9 bases for V and 3 bases for J; bases not matched to a gene: 18. The V gene's germline CDR1 is SGHRS and CDR2 YFSETQ. The CDR3 is 17 residues long. CDR3 DNA: TGCGCCAACACTCAAGCGGGGACAGGGCGTCAGAAAGAGACCCAGTACTTC. It yields the protein CANTQAGTGRQKETQYF.

The chain is built from TRBV10-1 and TRBJ2-2, with a weak D call TRBD2 (6 bases). The CDR3 contains 16 residues. The V gene lost 4 bases and the J gene lost 2 bases, with 14 bases spanning the gap. CDR1 is WNHNN, CDR2 SYGVQD, per germline (reference sequence). The CDR3: CASSVGGRSNTGELFF. CDR3 DNA sequence: TGCGCCAGCAGTGTTGGAGGGCGATCCAACACCGGGGAGCTGTTTTTT.

The gene calls are TRBV27 and TRBJ2-3; 7 bases agree with TRBD1. From germline, CDR1 is MNHEY and CDR2 SMNVEV (reference sequence). Unmatched junction bases numbered 16, after V lost 4 bases and J lost 6 bases. The CDR3 totals 17 residues. The chain's CDR3 is CASSSTYARGRRDTQYF. The DNA for the CDR3 is TGTGCCAGCAGTTCGACCTACGCGAGGGGGCGGAGGGATACGCAGTATTTT.

The chain combines TRBV7-8 with TRBJ2-3; 14 nucleotides line up with TRBD2. Germline V gene data show CDR1 as SGHVS and CDR2 as FQNEAQ. V shed 0 bases, J shed 5 bases, and the junction held 7 bases outside the gene matches. CDR3 size: 18 residues. The CDR3 sequence: CASSLAGLAGAGRDTQYF. In nucleotides, the CDR3 is TGTGCCAGCAGCTTAGCGGGACTAGCGGGGGCCGGACGAGATACGCAGTATTTT.

The J gene is TRBJ2-5, the V gene TRBV7-2; unclear D gene. CDR1 is SGHTA and CDR2 is FQGNSA in the germline V gene. The CDR3 runs 16 residues. Between the trimmed V and J ends, which lost 1 base and 4 bases, there was a span of 16 bases. The CDR3 spells CASSLDGALQSETQYF. For the CDR3, the DNA is TGTGCCAGCAGCTTAGACGGTGCATTACAGTCAGAGACCCAGTACTTC.

The chain carries TRBV11-2 and TRBJ2-7; possibly TRBD2 for D (5 bases). Trimming left V 5 bases short and J 0 bases short, with 11 bases between. The germline V gene has CDR1 SGHAT and CDR2 FQNNGV. The CDR3 spans 14 residues. The CDR3 spells CASSVTRVSYEQYF. Written as DNA, the CDR3 is TGTGCCAGCAGCGTGACGAGGGTCTCCTACGAGCAGTACTTC.

V gene TRBV23-1 combines with J gene TRBJ1-2; no clear D. TRBV23-1 is classed as an ORF, of uncertain function. Trimming shortened V by 2 bases and J by 6 bases, and 13 bases separated the two germline ends. The CDR3 spans 14 residues. Here the CDR3 reads CASSQPPLGNGYTF. In DNA, the CDR3 is TGCGCCAGCAGTCAACCCCCCCTCGGGAATGGCTACACCTTC.

The rearrangement links TRBV5-4 to TRBJ2-1, with D tentatively TRBD2 (5 bases). Germline V gene sequence: CDR1 SGHNT, CDR2 YYREEE (reference sequence). The CDR3 contains 15 residues. V was trimmed by 2 bases and J by 0 bases, leaving 9 bases between them. In DNA, the CDR3 is TGTGCCAGCAGCTTCGAACGGGGCTCCTACAATGAGCAGTTCTTC. Encoded protein: CASSFERGSYNEQFF.

The CDR3 reads CASSPLRSTDTQYF. The CDR3 DNA reads as TGTGCCAGCTCACCGCTGCGTTCCACAGATACGCAGTATTTT. The chain is built from TRBV18 and TRBJ2-3; the D is unclear. Germline values: CDR1 KGHSH, CDR2 LQKENI. The germline V and J ends were trimmed by 3 bases and 2 bases, with 9 bases remaining between them. This CDR3 is built from 14 residues.

The chain employs TRBV9 and TRBJ2-3; D may be TRBD1 (5 bases). In germline, CDR1 is SGDLS, CDR2 YYNGEE. V lost 0 bases and J lost 2, with 10 bases in between. The CDR3 has 15 residues. The CDR3 bases are TGTGCCAGCAGCGTAGACAGGAGCTTCACAGATACGCAGTATTTT. Its translation is CASSVDRSFTDTQYF.

DNA for the CDR3: TGTGCCAGCAGTTCCACAGGGTTCGGAAACACCATATATTTT. Its translation: CASSSTGFGNTIYF. The chain recombines TRBV6-5 with TRBJ1-3; TRBD1 is a possible D gene (6 bases). V gave up 4 bases and J gave up 4 bases, with 11 bases separating them. The CDR3 has 14 residues. Germline CDR1 MNHEY, CDR2 SVGAGI.